This T cell receptor beta chain came from a study of blood T cell repertoires in COVID-19 (TCRdb year 2020). As for the study more broadly: Samples covering the acute and convalescent phases of COVID-19 were provided by collaborators in the United States, Italy and Spain. Samples came from the ongoing ImmuneRACE study (first 160 participants) plus 1,254 subjects from 6 global collaborators. The dataset comprised deeply sampled blood TCRbeta repertoires from subjects exposed to, actively infected with, or recovered from COVID-19. Where HLA class I and class II types were available, the types were taken from metadata supplied by the sample provider, not from assay-based typing. The sample metadata nearly always contained a de-identified subject ID, COVID-19 status, age in years and sex. The repertoires were released in a freely available public database intended as a resource for research on the immune response to SARS-CoV-2. The prospective study material was composed of cDNA or gDNA derived from T cells, B-cell-depleted T cells, or PBMCs. Broad study findings and their caveats: How much clinical and demographic metadata was included differed by source and by participant, and the metadata was provided uncurated.

The immunoSEQ Assay, a bias-controlled multiplex PCR, was used to amplify TCRbeta CDR3 regions from genomic DNA. The original pipeline was this. Nucleated cell counts per sample were estimated from amplification of reference gene primers within the assay. Sequence reads were collapsed and filtered to measure the absolute abundance of every unique TCRbeta CDR3 rearrangement. For each sample, productive Simpson clonality was calculated as the square root of Simpson's diversity index over productive rearrangements. TCRdb took this table from immuneACCESS and kept in-frame rearrangements with V and J called. Such tables lack part of the clones; where checked against another copy, unresolved V genes explain under half of the gap, and the rest is unexplained. V and J calls and clone size are those listed in that table; D and trimming were worked out from the DNA. Within this sample are 300,000 to 350,000 clones, with 91% of them counted one time only. The biggest ten clones account for about 3.5% of the sample.

Concerning this clone itself: Its cognate antigen has yet to be identified. No per-base quality is available; no much larger clone lies one base away.

V and J lose 1 base and 6 bases, and a span of 14 bases separates them. The germline V gene (reference sequence) provides CDR1 LGHDT and CDR2 YNNKEL. The CDR3 starts with the cysteine, ends with the phenylalanine, and has 15 residues. Only CDR3 DNA is held: 45 bases, read in frame from base 1. Samples from volunteer blood donors who had recovered from COVID-19 were contributed by a second Seattle source. Whole blood was collected in K2EDTA tubes by collaborating institutions according to the institutions' own protocols. For TCRbeta analysis, collaborators shipped samples in one of three forms: frozen whole blood, isolated PBMCs, or DNA extracted from either of those sample types.

Sequencing used peripheral blood. This receptor was identified in a woman aged 18-29 years who had recovered from COVID-19. The chain joins TRBV3-1 (or the pseudogene TRBV3-2) to TRBJ2-3; TRBD2 is perhaps the D gene, given 5 matching bases. CDR3 sequence: CASSQGGTPGDTQYF. The DNA is as follows: TGTGCCAGCAGCCAAGGCGGTACCCCGGGGGATACGCAGTATTTT.